This TCR beta chain was observed in a study of blood T cells in healthy people across ages. Background on the study: Template switching picked up about one barcoded beta molecule for each two T cells.

Isolated PBMCs totaled at least 7 million in each sample. Germline CDR1 reads MNHEY; CDR2 reads SMNVEV (reference sequence). This CDR3 contains 16 residues. The V gene end was trimmed by 6 bases and the J gene end by 0 bases; junction bases not matched to a gene: 8. Study-level points and caveats: A greater number of naive CD4+ cells and higher diversity distinguished long-lived donors from aged donors.

With a J-beta primer mix and a sample-barcoded 5' primer, a second PCR ran about 6 to 11 cycles. MiXCR, run by TCRdb on the 5' RACE reads, gives a single entry per CDR3 protein. Of fewer than 950,000 distinct CDR3 sequences listed, 35% to 40% are singletons. There are a few counts of this clonotype. The antigen remains undetermined. V gene TRBV27 combines with J gene TRBJ2-5; 9 nucleotides line up with TRBD2. This clonotype was sampled from a man in his late teens or twenties in good health. Sample: blood. The CDR3 reads CASRRLAGRDQETQYF. The CDR3 nucleotides are TGTGCCAGCAGACGTCTAGCGGGGAGAGACCAAGAGACCCAGTACTTC.